This record looks at one T cell receptor (beta chain) sequence and its context. Its antigen is unknown. This sample is part of a study of T cells in localized non-small cell lung cancer. Study findings and constraints: For the top 100 tumor clones, a median about 50 also appeared in adjacent lung.

V was pared by 5 bases and J by 6 bases, with 11 bases between. There are 12 residues in the CDR3. CDR1 is SGHAT, CDR2 FQNNGV, per germline. The method was immunoSEQ multiplex PCR; TCRdb's version includes in-frame clones alone and lacks a portion of them. The sample yields 100,000 to 150,000 clones, roughly 90% seen once. V usage is TRBV11-2 and J usage is TRBJ2-7; D is unclear. This specimen was peripheral blood, taken before any cancer treatment. The receptor comes from a female donor older than 55 with stage I lung adenocarcinoma. CDR3 loop: CASSLWPSEQYF. The CDR3 bases are TGTGCCAGCAGCCTCTGGCCCTCCGAGCAGTACTTC.